This TCR beta chain was sequenced in a study of beta chain features in type 1 diabetes. Notes on this clone: Its antigen is as yet unknown.

Study results and limitations: Sequencing the cDNA could make cells with high TCR expression show up more than they should. Shorter templates may be favored by PCR, equally so in patients and controls.

The CDR3 has 14 residues. Germline assignment: CDR1 SQVTM and CDR2 ANQGSEA. The ends were cut back, 7 bases at V and 2 bases at J, with 17 bases in the middle. Sorting based on CD45RO/CCR7/CD25/CD127/CD95/CD27 separated CD4+ naive, central memory, regulatory and stem cell-like memory cells. Sorted populations all had greater than 95% purity. Of the isolated RNA, all was reverse transcribed, and so the sequenced material was expressed TCRB transcripts. The repertoire was sequenced with immunoSEQ multiplex PCR; TCRdb's copy has only in-frame clones and lacks some. Of 400,000 to 550,000 clones listed, over 9.5% are singletons.

Sequencing input: naive CD4+ T cells from blood. The clonotype was recovered from a woman between 18 and 30 years old in good health. V and J are TRBV29-1 and TRBJ1-1; D remains ambiguous. The CDR3, as DNA: TGCAGCGCCGGTAGGTACAGAAAAAACACTGAAGCTTTCTTT. This encodes CSAGRYRKNTEAFF. Together with reference TRBV29-1 and TRBJ1-1, the CDR3 gives the full variable domain: SAVISQKPSRDICQRGTSLTIQCQVDSQVTMMFWYRQQPGQSLTLIATANQGSEATYESGFVIDKFPISRPNLTFSTLTVSNMSPEDSSIYLCSAGRYRKNTEAFFGQGTRLTVV.